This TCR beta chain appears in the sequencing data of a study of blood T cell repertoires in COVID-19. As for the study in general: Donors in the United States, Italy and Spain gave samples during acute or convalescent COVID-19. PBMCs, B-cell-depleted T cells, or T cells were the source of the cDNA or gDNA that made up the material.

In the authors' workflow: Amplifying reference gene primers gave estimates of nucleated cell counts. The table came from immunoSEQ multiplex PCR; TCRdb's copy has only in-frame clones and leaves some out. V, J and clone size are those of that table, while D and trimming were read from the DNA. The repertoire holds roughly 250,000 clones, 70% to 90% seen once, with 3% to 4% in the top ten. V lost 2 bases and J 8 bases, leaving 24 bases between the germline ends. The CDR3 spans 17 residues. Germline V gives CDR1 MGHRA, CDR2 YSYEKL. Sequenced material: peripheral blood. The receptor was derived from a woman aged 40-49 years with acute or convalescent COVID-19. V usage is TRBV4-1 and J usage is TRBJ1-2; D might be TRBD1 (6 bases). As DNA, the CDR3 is TGCGCCAGCAGCCAACTAGACCAGGGGTTTCTTTTAGAGGGCTACACCTTC. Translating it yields CASSQLDQGFLLEGYTF.